A selection of T cell receptor beta chains follows, all from one sample in a study of cytomegalovirus exposure and HLA in healthy donors. Generated by immunoSEQ multiplex PCR, the TCRdb table keeps only in-frame clones and is missing some. The sample lists under 200,000 clones; about nine tenths were seen once. The sample was PBMCs. The receptors were gathered from a boy between 2 and 10 years old in good health and CMV-seronegative. CDR3s include the opening cysteine and the closing phenylalanine or tryptophan. The D gene is left open where the match is weak. Some rows have no size entry. The others give once, few or many, or a class for an expanded clone.

d_gene	v_gene	abundance	j_gene	CDR3aa	CDR3nt
NA	TRBV15	NA	TRBJ2-7	CATSRLRGSSYEQYF	TGTGCCACCAGCAGACTCCGGGGTAGCTCCTACGAGCAGTACTTC
TRBD1	TRBV6-1	few	TRBJ2-7	CAIATGTGVDEQYF	TGTGCCATCGCCACCGGGACAGGGGTGGACGAGCAGTACTTC
TRBD1	TRBV7-6	few	TRBJ2-3	CASSLQGDGTDTQYF	TGTGCCAGCAGCCTCCAGGGGGACGGCACAGATACGCAGTATTTT
NA	TRBV5-1	NA	TRBJ2-7	CASSPTGLGEQYF	TGCGCCAGCAGCCCCACAGGGTTAGGAGAGCAGTACTTC
TRBD1	TRBV2	NA	TRBJ1-4	CASTVGQGNEKLFF	TGTGCCAGCACCGTGGGACAGGGTAATGAAAAACTGTTTTTT
TRBD1	TRBV5-1	NA	TRBJ2-7	CASSFGTGAYEQYF	TGCGCCAGCAGCTTTGGGACAGGGGCCTACGAGCAGTACTTC
TRBD2	TRBV9	NA	TRBJ2-5	CASSVGLAQETQYF	TGTGCCAGCAGCGTAGGACTAGCTCAAGAGACCCAGTACTTC
NA	TRBV19	NA	TRBJ1-6	CASRRQPLDFSSYNSPLHF	TGTGCCAGTCGAAGACAGCCACTTGATTTTAGCTCCTATAATTCACCCCTCCACTTT
NA	TRBV28	NA	TRBJ1-2	CASRLTGTVYGYTF	TGTGCCAGCAGACTTACAGGGACCGTCTATGGCTACACCTTC
TRBD2	TRBV9	NA	TRBJ2-2	CASSVVSGGLTGELFF	TGTGCCAGCAGCGTTGTCAGCGGGGGTCTTACCGGGGAGCTGTTTTTT
NA	TRBV27	NA	TRBJ2-7	CASSLSGQRYEQYF	TGTGCCAGCAGTTTAAGCGGACAGAGATACGAGCAGTACTTC
NA	TRBV30	few	TRBJ2-2	CAWSVPGGGSGELFF	TGTGCCTGGAGTGTACCTGGGGGAGGATCCGGGGAGCTGTTTTTT
NA	TRBV6-5	NA	TRBJ1-5	CASSLGGGLGNQPQHF	TGTGCCAGCAGTTTGGGAGGGGGGCTTGGCAATCAGCCCCAGCATTTT
NA	TRBV11-1	NA	TRBJ2-1	CASGLSGDPYNEQFF	TGTGCCAGCGGCCTCTCGGGGGACCCCTACAATGAGCAGTTCTTC
TRBD1	TRBV5-1	NA	TRBJ1-3	CASSATTGAGNTIYF	TGCGCCAGCAGCGCCACGACAGGGGCTGGAAACACCATATATTTT
TRBD1	TRBV18	NA	TRBJ2-5	CASSPQDGTGEEETQYF	TGTGCCAGCTCACCACAAGACGGGACAGGGGAGGAAGAGACCCAGTACTTC
TRBD1	TRBV7-8	NA	TRBJ2-7	CASSLFGTGPREQYF	TGTGCCAGCAGCTTATTCGGGACAGGGCCGAGGGAGCAGTACTTC
NA	TRBV6-1	NA	TRBJ2-2	CASSYDVAGELFF	TGTGCCAGCAGTTATGATGTAGCCGGGGAGCTGTTTTTT
TRBD1	TRBV15	NA	TRBJ1-2	CATSRDPGQGASYGYTF	TGTGCCACCAGCAGAGATCCGGGACAGGGGGCTTCCTATGGCTACACCTTC
NA	TRBV9	NA	TRBJ1-1	CASSVATAGDTEAFF	TGTGCCAGCAGCGTAGCTACGGCAGGGGACACTGAAGCTTTCTTT
TRBD1	TRBV5-1	NA	TRBJ2-6	CASRGDRAGANVLTF	TGCGCCAGCAGGGGTGACAGGGCCGGGGCCAACGTCCTGACTTTC
NA	TRBV7-2	few	TRBJ2-3	CASSPARGSTDTQYF	TGTGCCAGCAGCCCCGCTAGGGGGAGCACAGATACGCAGTATTTT
TRBD1	TRBV5-1	NA	TRBJ2-1	CASSLRQGALGNEQFF	TGCGCCAGCAGCTTGAGACAGGGGGCATTGGGCAATGAGCAGTTCTTC
TRBD1	TRBV6-6	NA	TRBJ2-2	CASSYPHRGYGELFF	TGTGCCAGCAGTTACCCCCACAGGGGGTACGGGGAGCTGTTTTTT
NA	TRBV10-3	NA	TRBJ1-6	CAISAGGRSSPLHF	TGTGCCATCAGTGCCGGGGGGAGGAGTTCACCCCTCCACTTT